One and the same sample provided the 25 T cell receptor beta chains below, sequenced in a study of cytomegalovirus exposure and HLA in healthy donors. This table comes from immunoSEQ multiplex PCR, and its TCRdb copy is limited to in-frame clones, with some not included. Of approximately 230,000 clones detected, about 90% appear once; the ten largest clones hold more than 10%. The sample was PBMCs. The receptors were sampled from a young man in good health and CMV-seropositive.

There are a few counts of this clone. The genes are TRBV7-7 and TRBJ2-1, with D unclear. The germline V and J ends were trimmed by 6 bases and 9 bases, with 12 bases remaining between them. Germline V gene data show CDR1 as SSHAT and CDR2 as FNYEAQ (reference sequence). The CDR3 extends over 12 amino acids. The CDR3 nucleotides are TGTGCCAGCAGTATTATAGGTGGTGAGCAGTTCTTC. It is translated as CASSIIGGEQFF.

V gene TRBV30 combines with J gene TRBJ1-1, with D maybe TRBD1 (5 bases). CDR1 is GTSNPN and CDR2 is SVGIG in the germline V gene (reference sequence). The V gene lost 0 bases and the J gene lost 1 base, with 9 bases spanning the gap. The length of the CDR3 is 14 residues. The CDR3 DNA reads TGTGCCTGGAGTGTACAGGTACAGAACACTGAAGCTTTCTTT. This encodes CAWSVQVQNTEAFF.

This clone was observed a single time. Written as DNA, the CDR3 is TGTGCCAGCAGCCTTCTTCAACAGGGGGCGATCGGGGAGCTGTTTTTT. It encodes CASSLLQQGAIGELFF. This chain connects TRBV27 to TRBJ2-2, with 9 bases lining up with TRBD1. The CDR3 runs to 16 residues. Germline loops: CDR1 MNHEY, CDR2 SMNVEV (reference sequence). The V segment lost 6 bases and the J segment 7 bases; nucleotides outside the gene matches: 12.

The chain combines TRBV5-1 with TRBJ2-5, with D possibly being TRBD2 (7 bases). V lost 1 base and J 3 bases, leaving 16 bases between the germline ends. The germline CDR1 and CDR2 sequences are SGHRS and YFSETQ. This CDR3 spans 16 amino acids. CDR3 DNA: TGCGCCAGCAGCTTGATGGCGGTAGGGGGGGAAGAGACCCAGTACTTC. It is translated as CASSLMAVGGEETQYF.

The chain uses TRBV5-1 and TRBJ2-7; 10 bases match TRBD1. This CDR3 comprises 14 residues. The germline V gene encodes CDR1 SGHRS and CDR2 YFSETQ. Trimming at V came to 4 bases and at J to 2 bases, leaving 3 bases not matched to a gene. The CDR3 DNA is TGCGCCAGCAGCGAAGGGACAGGGGCCTACGAGCAGTACTTC. It codes for CASSEGTGAYEQYF.

This clone was counted a single time. This chain links TRBV6-4 with TRBJ2-2, with D unclear. This CDR3 region has 13 residues. Trimming shortened V by 2 bases and J by 3 bases, and 4 bases separated the two germline ends. CDR1 is MRHNA and CDR2 is SNTAGT in the germline V gene. Here the CDR3 reads CASSDADTGELFF. As DNA, the CDR3 is TGTGCCAGCAGTGACGCCGACACCGGGGAGCTGTTTTTT.

The chain combines TRBV27 with TRBJ2-7; D is unclear. This CDR3 spans 14 amino acids. V lost 0 bases to trimming and J lost 3 bases, with 9 bases between them. Germline V gene sequence: CDR1 MNHEY, CDR2 SMNVEV (reference sequence). This CDR3 is CASSLSSAYYEQYF. CDR3 in DNA: TGTGCCAGCAGTTTATCGTCAGCCTACTACGAGCAGTACTTC.

The chain uses TRBV7-2 and TRBJ1-2; 8 bases match TRBD1. Trimming at V came to 1 base and at J to 7 bases, leaving 8 bases not matched to a gene. This CDR3 is built from 15 residues. Germline-derived CDR1 and CDR2 are SGHTA and FQGNSA. The CDR3 nucleotides are TGTGCCAGCAGCTTAGAGTCGACAGGGGTGGGTGGCTACACCTTC. It yields the protein CASSLESTGVGGYTF. The whole variable domain, remainder taken from reference TRBV7-2 and TRBJ1-2, is GAGVSQSPSNKVTEKGKDVELRCDPISGHTALYWYRQSLGQGLEFLIYFQGNSAPDKSGLPSDRFSAERTGGSVSTLTIQRTQQEDSAVYLCASSLESTGVGGYTFGSGTRLTVV.

The chain couples TRBV29-1 to TRBJ2-5; tentatively, D is TRBD1 or TRBD2 (6 bases each). The CDR3 contains 12 residues. The germline V and J ends were trimmed by 6 bases and 5 bases, with 13 bases remaining between them. Germline CDR1 is SQVTM and CDR2 is ANQGSEA. CDR3 amino acids: CSVPKGGETQYF. CDR3 bases: TGCAGCGTCCCAAAGGGGGGCGAGACCCAGTACTTC.

This chain joins TRBV5-1 and TRBJ1-1; 7 nucleotides align to TRBD1. After removal of 3 bases from V and 0 bases from J, the junction contained 8 bases not matched to a gene. Germline CDR1 SGHRS, CDR2 YFSETQ. This CDR3 is 16 amino acids long. The CDR3, as DNA: TGCGCCAGCAGCTCGGGACAGCTGGGGATGAACACTGAAGCTTTCTTT. Translating it yields CASSSGQLGMNTEAFF.

The rearrangement joins TRBV7-9 to TRBJ2-1; tentatively, D is TRBD2 (7 bases). Germline CDR1 and CDR2: SEHNR and FQNEAQ (reference sequence). The ends were cut back, 4 bases at V and 10 bases at J, with 14 bases in the middle. The CDR3 extends over 13 amino acids. The CDR3 sequence is CASSSEGGSEQFF. In DNA form, the CDR3 reads TGTGCCAGCAGCTCCGAGGGGGGGAGCGAGCAGTTCTTC. Supplemented by reference TRBV7-9 and TRBJ2-1, the full variable domain reads DTGVSQNPRHKITKRGQNVTFRCDPISEHNRLYWYRQTLGQGPEFLTYFQNEAQLEKSRLLSDRFSAERPKGSFSTLEIQRTEQGDSAMYLCASSSEGGSEQFFGPGTRLTVL.

The rearrangement joins TRBV7-9 to TRBJ2-7, with D unclear. Per germline, CDR1 SEHNR and CDR2 FQNEAQ (reference sequence). The V end was cut by 7 bases, the J end by 5 bases, with 15 bases between. CDR3 size: 13 residues. The CDR3 loop reads CASMAGPRHEQYF. The CDR3 DNA is TGTGCCAGCATGGCCGGGCCGAGACACGAGCAGTACTTC.

This chain uses TRBV10-3 with TRBJ2-7; D gene ambiguous. The CDR3 has 11 amino acids. V was pared by 7 bases and J by 0 bases, with 4 bases between. Germline V gene sequence: CDR1 ENHRY, CDR2 SYGVKD. The DNA of the CDR3 is TGTGCCATCACCAACTCCTACGAGCAGTACTTC. It yields the protein CAITNSYEQYF.

V is TRBV19 and J is TRBJ2-7; 9 nucleotides align to TRBD1. Germline loops: CDR1 LNHDA, CDR2 SQIVND (reference sequence). There are 14 residues in the CDR3. Unmatched junction bases numbered 7, after V lost 5 bases and J lost 5 bases. The CDR3 reads CASSSGQGTHEQYF. As DNA, the CDR3 is TGTGCCAGTAGTTCGGGACAGGGAACCCACGAGCAGTACTTC.

The chain combines TRBV30 with TRBJ2-7; no definite D call. This CDR3 comprises 11 residues. The V and J ends lost 6 bases and 3 bases respectively, with 9 bases between them. Germline V gene lookup returns CDR1 GTSNPN and CDR2 SVGIG (reference sequence). The CDR3: CACGQSYEQYF. CDR3 coding DNA: TGTGCCTGTGGGCAGAGCTACGAGCAGTACTTC.

This rearrangement joins TRBV5-1 to TRBJ2-2, with a tentative D call TRBD2 (5 bases). Per the germline V gene, CDR1 is SGHRS and CDR2 is YFSETQ. The ends were cut back, 4 bases at V and 1 base at J, with 8 bases in the middle. The CDR3 is 14 residues long. This CDR3 reads CASSPEGNTGELFF. The CDR3 DNA follows: TGCGCCAGCAGCCCCGAGGGGAACACCGGGGAGCTGTTTTTT.

The count of this clone is one. CDR3 nucleotide sequence: TGTGCCAGCAGTGAACTTGACAGGGTATTCCAAGAGACCCAGTACTTC. The encoded protein is CASSELDRVFQETQYF. The chain recombines TRBV6-1 with TRBJ2-5, with 7 bases aligning to TRBD1. Per the germline V gene, CDR1 is MNHNS and CDR2 is SASEGT. With 2 bases clipped from V and 1 base from J, the junction kept 7 bases outside the gene matches. This CDR3 is 16 amino acids long.

The V and J genes are TRBV18 and TRBJ2-7, with 8 bases aligning to TRBD1. The V and J ends lost 1 base and 6 bases, in that order; junction bases with no gene match: 2. Germline V lookup: CDR1 KGHSH, CDR2 LQKENI. The CDR3 extends over 13 amino acids. CDR3 bases: TGTGCCAGCTCACCACACGACAGGGGCGAGCAGTACTTC. Its translation is CASSPHDRGEQYF.

The J gene is TRBJ2-7, the V gene TRBV5-6, with D tentatively TRBD2 (5 bases). Per the germline V gene, CDR1 is SGHDT and CDR2 is YYEEEE. CDR3 size: 12 residues. Trimming shortened V by 3 bases and J by 3 bases, and 7 bases separated the two germline ends. CDR3 region: CASSSGIYEQYF. CDR3 sequence (DNA): TGTGCCAGCAGCTCGGGGATCTACGAGCAGTACTTC.

The rearrangement uses TRBV7-2 and TRBJ1-5, with 7 nucleotides matching TRBD1. The trim removed 4 bases at V and 0 bases at J, leaving 6 bases unmatched. This CDR3 is 16 amino acids long. Germline values: CDR1 SGHTA, CDR2 FQGNSA. CDR3 nucleotide sequence: TGTGCCAGCAGCTCGAGGACAGGATTTAGCAATCAGCCCCAGCATTTT. This encodes CASSSRTGFSNQPQHF.

CDR3 nucleotide sequence: TGCGCCAGCAGCGCAAAGGGCGCAGATTGGTATAGCAATCAGCCCCAGCATTTT. It is translated as CASSAKGADWYSNQPQHF. The rearrangement joins TRBV4-1 to TRBJ1-5; D gene ambiguous. V lost 5 bases, J lost 0 bases, and 20 bases lay in between. From germline, CDR1 is MGHRA and CDR2 YSYEKL. This CDR3 is built from 18 residues.

The chain joins TRBV11-3 to TRBJ2-7; 9 nucleotides line up with TRBD1. CDR3 length equals 14 residues. The J segment lost 3 bases and the V segment lost 5 bases, leaving 5 bases of the junction unmatched. The germline V gene has CDR1 SGHNT and CDR2 YENEEA. CDR3 residues: CASSPGQGDYEQYF. The DNA of the CDR3 is TGTGCCAGCAGCCCGGGACAGGGTGACTACGAGCAGTACTTC.

The chain has TRBV2 and TRBJ1-5, with a tentative D call TRBD1 (6 bases). V shed 6 bases and J shed 2 bases, with 14 bases lying between them. CDR3 length: 15 amino acids. Germline lookup yields CDR1 SNHLY and CDR2 FYNNEI. The CDR3 nucleotides are TGTGCCAGCAGGCGGGGGGGCGCGGGCAATCAGCCCCAGCATTTT. Protein sequence: CASRRGGAGNQPQHF.

The rearrangement links TRBV2 to TRBJ1-4, with D possibly matching TRBD1 (5 bases). The CDR3 is made up of 13 amino acids. Trimming cost V 5 bases and J 6 bases, with 10 bases left between them. The V gene's germline CDR1 is SNHLY and CDR2 FYNNEI. CDR3 DNA sequence: TGTGCCAGCAGTCGGGGGTTTGATGAAAAACTGTTTTTT. Protein sequence: CASSRGFDEKLFF.

The chain recombines TRBV5-4 with TRBJ2-3, with TRBD2 matching 7 bases. This CDR3 contains 16 residues. Trimming removed 6 bases from V and 11 bases from J; junction bases left unmatched: 21. Looked up from germline, CDR1 is SGHNT and CDR2 is YYREEE (reference sequence). This CDR3 reads CASTNAAGGRGRKQYF. The CDR3 nucleotides are TGTGCCAGCACCAATGCGGCGGGCGGGAGAGGTCGGAAGCAGTATTTT.